One sample yielded the 28 T cell receptor beta chains listed below, sequenced in a study of persistence of HIV-infected CD4 T cells. Lysates of CMV-infected fibroblasts at approximately 10 ug/mL stimulated these cells. Sorted nonresponding memory CD4+ T cells were CD40L-negative, CD69-negative, CD45RO-high. These TCRs are of unknown antigen specificity. Sequencing used immunoSEQ version 4 in survey mode. Profiled with immunoSEQ multiplex PCR; TCRdb holds only in-frame clones, not every one. The repertoire consists of 25,000 to 35,000 clones, with roughly 82% occurring once and the leading ten covering roughly 0.86%. The input for sequencing was CD4+ T cells sorted from PBMCs after roughly 18-hour stimulation, taken from a patient who received antiretroviral therapy. These receptors all stem from an adult man with HIV who was CMV-seropositive.

The DNA of the CDR3 is TGTGCCAGCAGCAACTTCTACGAGCAGTACTTC. Its protein product is CASSNFYEQYF. The V gene is TRBV27, the J gene TRBJ2-7; D is unresolved. V lost 6 bases and J lost 3, with 6 bases in between. This CDR3 has 11 residues. Germline V CDR1 and CDR2: MNHEY, SMNVEV (reference sequence).

With regard to this clone: Other DNA variants within this sample encode the same CDR3. The chain links TRBV5-1 to TRBJ1-3; D gene uncertain. Germline CDR1 is SGHRS and CDR2 is YFSETQ. The germline V and J ends were trimmed by 0 bases and 0 bases, with 7 bases remaining between them. The CDR3 is 15 amino acids. This CDR3 is CASSLVPLSGNTIYF. The CDR3 DNA sequence: TGCGCCAGCAGCTTGGTGCCCCTCTCTGGAAACACCATATATTTT.

The chain carries TRBV15 and TRBJ1-3, with D possibly matching TRBD1 (5 bases). V lost 4 bases, J lost 3 bases, and 16 bases lay in between. Germline V gives CDR1 LNHNV, CDR2 YYDKDF (reference sequence). This CDR3 spans 16 amino acids. The CDR3 DNA is TGTGCCACCAGCATAAGATCGTGGGGGTTTGGAAACACCATATATTTT. Its protein product is CATSIRSWGFGNTIYF.

The chain's CDR3 is CASSHGLRVPANYGYTF. The CDR3 nucleotides are TGTGCCAGCTCGCATGGACTCAGGGTGCCGGCTAACTATGGCTACACCTTC. V gene TRBV18 combines with J gene TRBJ1-2, with D tentatively TRBD1 (5 bases). Germline loops: CDR1 KGHSH, CDR2 LQKENI. V lost 6 bases to trimming and J lost 0 bases, with 20 bases between them. CDR3 length: 17 amino acids.

The chain uses TRBV5-5 and TRBJ1-2, with 7 bases aligning to TRBD1. Germline CDR1 SGHKS, CDR2 YYEKEE (reference sequence). V trimming: 5 bases; J trimming: 6 bases; junction bases outside the gene matches: 16. This CDR3 contains 16 residues. The CDR3: CASSSPGTDSYDGYTF. Here the CDR3 DNA reads TGTGCCAGCAGTTCACCCGGGACAGACTCCTATGATGGCTACACCTTC.

This sequence joins TRBV5-5 and TRBJ2-2, with TRBD2 matching 7 bases. The CDR3 consists of 15 residues. CDR1 is SGHKS and CDR2 is YYEKEE in the germline V gene (reference sequence). Trimming cost V 0 bases and J 1 base; bases outside gene matches: 0. The CDR3 sequence is CASSLGGGNTGELFF. DNA for the CDR3: TGTGCCAGCAGCTTGGGCGGGGGGAACACCGGGGAGCTGTTTTTT. The variable domain in full, completed from reference TRBV5-5 and TRBJ2-2, reads DAGVTQSPTHLIKTRGQQVTLRCSPISGHKSVSWYQQVLGQGPQFIFQYYEKEERGRGNFPDRFSARQFPNYSSELNVNALLLGDSALYLCASSLGGGNTGELFFGEGSRLTVL.

This clone was seen just once. This chain connects TRBV30 to TRBJ1-3; 10 bases map to TRBD1. V gave up 1 base and J gave up 9 bases; unmatched junction bases: 9. Germline CDR1 is GTSNPN and CDR2 is SVGIG (reference sequence). This CDR3 contains 15 residues. The CDR3 region is CAWSAGGTGVVTIYF. CDR3 sequence (DNA): TGTGCCTGGAGTGCGGGCGGGACAGGGGTAGTCACCATATATTTT.

This chain links TRBV7-9 with TRBJ2-1; tentatively, D is TRBD2 (6 bases). The CDR3 loop spans 14 amino acids. The V end lost 5 bases, the J end lost 9 bases, and 17 bases lay between the germline ends. The germline V gene encodes CDR1 SEHNR and CDR2 FQNEAQ (reference sequence). The CDR3 coding sequence is TGTGCCAGCAGCCCCAGTTGGGGGGTAGGTGAGCAGTTCTTC. Protein product: CASSPSWGVGEQFF.

In its sample, this clone was seen once. The chain carries TRBV18 and TRBJ1-2; D is possibly TRBD1 (5 bases). V lost 1 base to trimming and J lost 3 bases, with 12 bases between them. The germline gives CDR1 KGHSH, CDR2 LQKENI. The CDR3 is 15 residues long. CDR3 in amino acids: CASSPRPGDYYGYTF. CDR3 nucleotide sequence: TGTGCCAGCTCACCACGTCCCGGGGACTACTATGGCTACACCTTC. The whole variable domain, filled in from reference TRBV18 and TRBJ1-2, reads NAGVMQNPRHLVRRRGQEARLRCSPMKGHSHVYWYRQLPEEGLKFMVYLQKENIIDESGMPKERFSAEFPKEGPSILRIQQVVRGDSAAYFCASSPRPGDYYGYTFGSGTRLTVV.

This clone was picked up a small number of times. The chain uses TRBV7-2 and TRBJ2-3; a possible D gene is TRBD1 (5 bases). The germline V gene has CDR1 SGHTA and CDR2 FQGNSA. This CDR3 has 15 residues. V was pared by 5 bases and J by 2 bases, with 14 bases between. The CDR3, as DNA: TGTGCCAGCAGCCCCACTCAGGGCTACACAGATACGCAGTATTTT. Its protein is CASSPTQGYTDTQYF.

The V gene is TRBV5-1, the J gene TRBJ2-7, with 7 positions matching TRBD1. The germline CDR1 and CDR2 sequences are SGHRS and YFSETQ. The V gene end was trimmed by 4 bases and the J gene end by 1 base; junction bases not matched to a gene: 5. This CDR3 is 14 amino acids long. The chain's CDR3 is CASSAGTVSYEQYF. The CDR3 nucleotides read TGCGCCAGCAGCGCCGGGACAGTATCCTACGAGCAGTACTTC.

About this clone itself: One end of the junction is discordant with germline, which a read error may explain. The chain is built from TRBV6-2 or TRBV6-3 and TRBJ1-5; D uncertain. The length of the CDR3 is 16 residues. CDR1 MNHEY and CDR2 SVGEGT come from the germline V gene. The CDR3 nucleotides are TGTGCCAGCAGTGACTCCCCCGACCCGAGCAATCAGCCCCAGCATTTT. Protein sequence: CASSDSPDPSNQPQHF.

The rearrangement uses TRBV6-2 or TRBV6-3 and TRBJ1-3; D is undetermined. The CDR3 is 14 residues long. Germline CDR1 MNHEY, CDR2 SVGEGT. V lost 5 bases and J 0 bases, leaving 8 bases between the germline ends. CDR3 sequence (DNA): TGTGCCAGCAGTCCAGCGTACTCTGGAAACACCATATATTTT. Its protein is CASSPAYSGNTIYF.

V is TRBV7-9 and J is TRBJ2-3, with 8 bases lining up with TRBD2. Per the germline V gene, CDR1 is SEHNR and CDR2 is FQNEAQ (reference sequence). The CDR3 runs 16 residues. Trimming took 0 bases from V and 3 from J; bases not matched to a gene: 5. The CDR3 here is CASSLASRGATDTQYF. Written as DNA, the CDR3 is TGTGCCAGCAGCTTAGCGTCGCGGGGGGCGACAGATACGCAGTATTTT. Full variable domain (rest looked up from reference TRBV7-9 and TRBJ2-3): DTGVSQNPRHKITKRGQNVTFRCDPISEHNRLYWYRQTLGQGPEFLTYFQNEAQLEKSRLLSDRFSAERPKGSFSTLEIQRTEQGDSAMYLCASSLASRGATDTQYFGPGTRLTVL.

The rearrangement uses TRBV30 and TRBJ2-7; D is unresolved. The germline V gene encodes CDR1 GTSNPN and CDR2 SVGIG (reference sequence). Trimming took 4 bases from V and 4 from J, leaving 8 bases between them. The CDR3 is 11 residues long. Here the CDR3 DNA reads TGTGCCTGGATGAGCGTTTACGAGCAGTACTTC. Translation: CAWMSVYEQYF.

The CDR3 sequence is CASFKSGGAETQYF. In DNA, the CDR3 is TGTGCCAGCTTCAAATCAGGGGGCGCAGAGACCCAGTACTTC. V gene TRBV25-1 combines with J gene TRBJ2-5; 8 bases line up with TRBD1. The germline V gene encodes CDR1 MGHDK and CDR2 SYGVNS. V shed 8 bases and J 4 bases; nucleotides not matched to a gene: 9. There are 14 residues in the CDR3.

The V gene is TRBV10-1, the J gene TRBJ2-1; TRBD2 might be the D (6 bases). CDR1 and CDR2 (germline): WNHNN, SYGVQD (reference sequence). The CDR3 is 16 amino acids. V lost 4 bases to trimming and J lost 6 bases, with 19 bases between them. CDR3 coding DNA: TGCGCCAGCAGTGCTACAGCAGGGACCGGGGGCAATGAGCAGTTCTTC. As protein: CASSATAGTGGNEQFF.

This chain uses TRBV2 with TRBJ2-2, with TRBD1 identical over 7 bases. V trimming: 5 bases; J trimming: 7 bases; junction bases outside the gene matches: 4. The germline V gene encodes CDR1 SNHLY and CDR2 FYNNEI. This CDR3 region has 13 residues. The CDR3 DNA sequence: TGTGCCAGCAGTACTAGACAGGGCGGGGAGCTGTTTTTT. Protein sequence: CASSTRQGGELFF.

In DNA, the CDR3 is TGTGCCAGCAGCTTACTGGGCAACCAAGAGACCCAGTACTTC. It specifies CASSLLGNQETQYF. The chain combines TRBV11-3 with TRBJ2-5, with D unresolved. This CDR3 contains 14 residues. The V gene's germline CDR1 is SGHNT and CDR2 YENEEA. V lost 2 bases to trimming and J lost 0 bases, with 7 bases between them.

In DNA, the CDR3 is TGTGCCAGCTCCTCGGAGGGACAACTCTATGGCTACACCTTC. Translated, it gives CASSSEGQLYGYTF. This chain uses TRBV18 with TRBJ1-2, with D perhaps matching TRBD1 (6 bases). This CDR3 comprises 14 residues. V was trimmed by 6 bases and J by 4 bases, leaving 15 bases between them. CDR1 is KGHSH, CDR2 LQKENI, per germline.

The chain has TRBV5-1 and TRBJ1-1; no clear D gene. The CDR3 has 13 amino acids. The V end was cut by 0 bases, the J end by 5 bases, with 8 bases between. CDR1 SGHRS and CDR2 YFSETQ come from the germline V gene. Written as DNA, the CDR3 is TGCGCCAGCAGCTTGGGGGCGGGTACTGAAGCTTTCTTT. It is translated as CASSLGAGTEAFF.

The chain joins TRBV7-2 to TRBJ1-3; D possibly corresponds to TRBD1 (6 bases). Per the germline V gene, CDR1 is SGHTA and CDR2 is FQGNSA. The V and J ends lost 5 bases and 2 bases respectively, with 13 bases between them. The CDR3 is made up of 15 amino acids. As DNA, the CDR3 is TGTGCCAGCAGCCCGTACGGGGGGCCTGGAAACACCATATATTTT. It yields the protein CASSPYGGPGNTIYF.

The chain combines TRBV6-5 with TRBJ2-7; TRBD2 is a possible D gene (5 bases). Trimming removed 8 bases from V and 3 bases from J, with 17 bases in between. Germline CDR1 reads MNHEY; CDR2 reads SVGAGI. This CDR3 is built from 14 residues. Here the CDR3 reads CASGRPDEGYEQYF. The CDR3 DNA reads TGTGCCAGCGGTCGTCCAGACGAGGGCTACGAGCAGTACTTC.

This chain links TRBV6-1 with TRBJ1-1; D might be TRBD1 (6 bases). V was trimmed by 4 bases and J by 6 bases, leaving 21 bases between them. Germline V gene data show CDR1 as MNHNS and CDR2 as SASEGT. This CDR3 contains 16 residues. The CDR3 sequence: CASSAHLPRGNPEAFF. CDR3 sequence (DNA): TGTGCCAGCAGTGCTCACCTCCCCAGGGGCAATCCTGAAGCTTTCTTT.

The CDR3 DNA follows: TGTGCCAGCAGCACCACAGGAAGCTCCTACAATGAGCAGTTCTTC. Protein sequence: CASSTTGSSYNEQFF. The chain has TRBV21-1 and TRBJ2-1; the table's D call TRBD1 went unverified against the DNA. TRBV21-1 is a listed pseudogene. CDR3 length: 15 residues.

There are a few counts of this clone. The chain couples TRBV7-2 to TRBJ2-3, with D perhaps TRBD2 (6 bases). Looked up from germline, CDR1 is SGHTA and CDR2 is FQGNSA. V lost 5 bases and J 5 bases, leaving 17 bases between the germline ends. The CDR3 covers 15 residues. The CDR3 loop is CASSLGRGSRDTQYF. The DNA of the CDR3 is TGTGCCAGCAGCCTCGGGCGGGGCTCGAGAGATACGCAGTATTTT.

CDR3 sequence: CASSTPSRQKAYEQYF. The CDR3 DNA reads TGTGCCAGCAGTACACCGTCCCGACAGAAAGCCTACGAGCAGTACTTC. The rearrangement uses TRBV25-1 and TRBJ2-7; possible D gene TRBD1, 5 bases. CDR3 length: 16 residues. In germline, CDR1 is MGHDK, CDR2 SYGVNS. V was shortened by 5 bases and J by 2 bases, with 19 bases between the two germline ends.

This clone was observed a few times. The rearrangement uses TRBV27 and TRBJ1-2, with D perhaps TRBD1 (6 bases). The V end was cut by 3 bases, the J end by 4 bases, with 12 bases between. The germline V gene has CDR1 MNHEY and CDR2 SMNVEV (reference sequence). The CDR3 spans 14 residues. CDR3 region: CASSFGGRGYGYTF. CDR3 nucleotides: TGTGCCAGCAGTTTTGGGGGGCGCGGCTATGGCTACACCTTC.